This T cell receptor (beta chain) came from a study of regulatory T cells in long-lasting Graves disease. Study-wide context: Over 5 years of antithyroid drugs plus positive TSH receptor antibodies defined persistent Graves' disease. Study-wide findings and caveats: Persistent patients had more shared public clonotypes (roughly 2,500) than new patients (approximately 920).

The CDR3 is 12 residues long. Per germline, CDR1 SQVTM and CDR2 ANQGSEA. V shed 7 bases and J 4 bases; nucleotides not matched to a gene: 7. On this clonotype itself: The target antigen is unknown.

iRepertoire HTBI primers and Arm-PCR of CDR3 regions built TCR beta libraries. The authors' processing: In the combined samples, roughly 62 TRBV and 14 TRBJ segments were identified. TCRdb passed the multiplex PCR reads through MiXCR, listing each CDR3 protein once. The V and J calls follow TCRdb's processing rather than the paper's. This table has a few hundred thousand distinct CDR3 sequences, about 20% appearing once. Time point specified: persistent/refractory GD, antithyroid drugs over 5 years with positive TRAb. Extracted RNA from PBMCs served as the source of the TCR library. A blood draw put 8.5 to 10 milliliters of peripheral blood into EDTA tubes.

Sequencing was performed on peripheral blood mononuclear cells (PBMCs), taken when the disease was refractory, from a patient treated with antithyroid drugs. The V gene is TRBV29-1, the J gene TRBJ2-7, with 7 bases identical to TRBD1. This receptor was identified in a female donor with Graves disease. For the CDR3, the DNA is TGCAGCGCCCAGGAGACAGGGTACGAGCAGTACTTC. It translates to CSAQETGYEQYF.